These 7 T cell receptor beta chains originate from one sample sequenced in a study of OX40 agonist ivuxolimab in advanced cancers. TCRdb keeps only in-frame clones here, not all; method: immunoSEQ multiplex PCR. The table includes 60,000 or so clones, 70% to 90% detected once. The sample here was CD4+ or CD8+ T cells sorted from blood, taken in a trial of the OX40 agonist ivuxolimab. These receptors all come from an adult with an advanced solid tumor such as melanoma, head and neck, liver or kidney cancer.

V gene TRBV6-5 combines with J gene TRBJ2-1; D not resolved. The CDR3 contains 13 residues. V lost 0 bases to trimming and J lost 6 bases, with 6 bases between them. Per the germline V gene, CDR1 is MNHEY and CDR2 is SVGAGI. CDR3 amino acids: CASSYSMSNEQFF. CDR3 coding DNA: TGTGCCAGCAGTTACTCGATGAGCAATGAGCAGTTCTTC.

This chain connects TRBV6-6 to TRBJ1-2, with a tentative D call TRBD1 (5 bases). This CDR3 has 14 residues. The germline V and J ends were trimmed by 6 bases and 6 bases, with 17 bases remaining between them. Per germline, CDR1 MNHNY and CDR2 SVGAGI (reference sequence). For the CDR3, the DNA is TGTGCCAGCAGGCCCTCCCGCCAGGGAGATGGCTACACCTTC. This gives the protein CASRPSRQGDGYTF.

The rearrangement uses TRBV27 and TRBJ2-1; the D gene is possibly TRBD2 (6 bases). The V end lost 4 bases, the J end lost 6 bases, and 16 bases lay between the germline ends. Looked up from germline, CDR1 is MNHEY and CDR2 is SMNVEV (reference sequence). The CDR3 sequence is 15 residues long. Here the CDR3 reads CASSSPGLLGNEQFF. The CDR3 bases are TGTGCCAGCAGTTCCCCGGGACTCCTTGGCAATGAGCAGTTCTTC.

V gene TRBV4-3 combines with J gene TRBJ1-1, with D tentatively TRBD1 (6 bases). The CDR3 length is 14 residues. CDR1 LGHNA and CDR2 YSLEER come from the germline V gene. The V and J ends lost 5 bases and 5 bases respectively, with 15 bases between them. The CDR3: CASSFIRGGTEAFF. The DNA for the CDR3 is TGCGCCAGCAGCTTCATACGAGGGGGGACTGAAGCTTTCTTT.

V and J are TRBV9 and TRBJ2-1, with 9 bases aligning to TRBD1. Trimming cost V 2 bases and J 3 bases; bases outside gene matches: 3. Germline V gene lookup returns CDR1 SGDLS and CDR2 YYNGEE. This CDR3 has 15 amino acids. The CDR3 DNA follows: TGTGCCAGCAGCGTCCGGGACAGGGTCTACAATGAGCAGTTCTTC. It is translated as CASSVRDRVYNEQFF.

This chain links TRBV19 with TRBJ1-1, with 7 nucleotides matching TRBD1. This CDR3 comprises 14 residues. Germline CDR1 is LNHDA and CDR2 is SQIVND (reference sequence). V trimming: 7 bases; J trimming: 4 bases; junction bases outside the gene matches: 9. The CDR3 region is CASIRVGGSTEAFF. The CDR3 region has the DNA TGTGCCAGTATCCGGGTAGGGGGCAGCACTGAAGCTTTCTTT.

The CDR3 region is CASSLSGNGYTF. CDR3 nucleotide sequence: TGTGCCAGCAGTCTGTCAGGGAATGGCTACACCTTC. The chain is built from TRBV6-6 and TRBJ1-2, with D maybe TRBD1 (5 bases). V gave up 5 bases and J gave up 6 bases, with 10 bases separating them. Germline V gene data show CDR1 as MNHNY and CDR2 as SVGAGI (reference sequence). The CDR3 runs to 12 residues.